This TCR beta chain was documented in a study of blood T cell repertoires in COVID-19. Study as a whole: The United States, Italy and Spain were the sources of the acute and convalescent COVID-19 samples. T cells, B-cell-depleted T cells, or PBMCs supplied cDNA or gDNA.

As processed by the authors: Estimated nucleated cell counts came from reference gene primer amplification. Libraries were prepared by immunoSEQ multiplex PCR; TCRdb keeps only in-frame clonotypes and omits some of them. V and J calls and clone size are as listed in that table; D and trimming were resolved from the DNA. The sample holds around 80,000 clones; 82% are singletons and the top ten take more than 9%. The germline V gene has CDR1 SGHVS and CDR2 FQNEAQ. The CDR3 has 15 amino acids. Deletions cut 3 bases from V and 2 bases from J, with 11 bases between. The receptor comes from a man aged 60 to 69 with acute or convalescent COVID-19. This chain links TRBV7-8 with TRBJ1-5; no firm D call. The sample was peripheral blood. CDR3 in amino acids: CASSFVTDRNQPQHF. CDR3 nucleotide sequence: TGTGCCAGCAGCTTCGTCACAGATCGCAATCAGCCCCAGCATTTT.